These 12 T cell receptor beta chains share one sample of origin, sequenced in a study of cytomegalovirus exposure and HLA in healthy donors. The PCR had 60 Vbeta and 13 Jbeta primers. TCRdb keeps only in-frame clones here, not all; method: immunoSEQ multiplex PCR. This table has around 190,000 clones, 70% to 85% appearing once. Sequenced sample: PBMCs. The receptor source for this set is a woman aged 40 to 50 in good health and CMV-seronegative.

The V call is TRBV18, the J call TRBJ2-6, with a possible D match to TRBD1 (6 bases). The CDR3 runs to 17 residues. Trimming cost V 3 bases and J 0 bases, with 12 bases left between them. Germline-derived CDR1 and CDR2 are KGHSH and LQKENI. The CDR3: CASSPPGQSSGANVLTF. The CDR3 DNA reads as TGTGCCAGCTCACCCCCCGGACAGAGCTCTGGGGCCAACGTCCTGACTTTC.

This clone was counted once. The chain joins TRBV4-3 to TRBJ2-7, with D tentatively TRBD2 (5 bases). Germline loops: CDR1 LGHNA, CDR2 YSLEER. This CDR3 is built from 15 residues. V lost 4 bases and J 0 bases, leaving 13 bases between the germline ends. The CDR3 nucleotides read TGCGCCAGCAGCCCCGCCTGGGAGAGCTCCTACGAGCAGTACTTC. It is translated as CASSPAWESSYEQYF.

This clone was recorded only once. The chain combines TRBV30 with TRBJ1-4; D perhaps matches TRBD1 (6 bases). V lost 0 bases to trimming and J lost 7 bases, with 12 bases between them. Germline V gene lookup returns CDR1 GTSNPN and CDR2 SVGIG (reference sequence). The CDR3 has 14 residues. The CDR3 DNA sequence: TGTGCCTGGAGTGTAGGACTCAGGGGTGAAAAACTGTTTTTT. As protein: CAWSVGLRGEKLFF.

This clone was recorded only once. The chain uses TRBV4-1 and TRBJ2-7; 8 bases are a match to TRBD2. Per germline, CDR1 MGHRA and CDR2 YSYEKL. V lost 5 bases and J lost 1; bases outside the gene matches: 1. CDR3 length equals 13 residues. The CDR3 region is CASSGLASYEQYF. For the CDR3, the DNA is TGCGCCAGCAGCGGACTAGCTTCCTACGAGCAGTACTTC.

The chain joins TRBV6-1 to TRBJ1-2, with 9 bases that match TRBD1. The V segment lost 6 bases and the J segment 6 bases; nucleotides outside the gene matches: 5. Per the germline V gene, CDR1 is MNHNS and CDR2 is SASEGT. There are 13 residues in the CDR3. The CDR3: CASRGTGIDGYTF. CDR3 nucleotides: TGTGCCAGCAGGGGGACAGGGATTGATGGCTACACCTTC.

This chain uses TRBV5-1 with TRBJ2-3; D gene unclear. V dropped 4 bases and J dropped 1 base, with 4 bases sitting between them. The CDR3 contains 12 residues. Germline lookup yields CDR1 SGHRS and CDR2 YFSETQ. CDR3 sequence: CASSPGTDTQYF. The CDR3 DNA sequence: TGCGCCAGCAGCCCGGGCACAGATACGCAGTATTTT.

V is TRBV18 and J is TRBJ1-1; no firm D call. The V end was cut by 5 bases, the J end by 3 bases, with 13 bases between. Germline values: CDR1 KGHSH, CDR2 LQKENI. This CDR3 comprises 14 residues. CDR3: CASSSVSRDTEAFF. The DNA for the CDR3 is TGTGCCAGCTCAAGCGTGTCGAGGGACACTGAAGCTTTCTTT.

In DNA form, the CDR3 reads TGTGCCAGTATGGGAGGATCAAATCAGCCCCAGCATTTT. Translation gives CASMGGSNQPQHF. The chain employs TRBV28 and TRBJ1-5, with D uncertain. Germline V gene data show CDR1 as MDHEN and CDR2 as SYDVKM. The CDR3 is made up of 13 amino acids. The V and J ends lost 9 bases and 4 bases respectively, with 13 bases between them.

The chain is built from TRBV7-9 and TRBJ2-3, with TRBD2 as a possible D gene (7 bases). This CDR3 region has 16 residues. Germline-derived CDR1 and CDR2 are SEHNR and FQNEAQ (reference sequence). Trimming cost V 0 bases and J 0 bases, with 10 bases left between them. Here the CDR3 reads CASSLAGGGSTDTQYF. CDR3 DNA: TGTGCCAGCAGCTTAGCAGGGGGGGGGAGCACAGATACGCAGTATTTT. The full variable domain, in which reference TRBV7-9 and TRBJ2-3 provide the parts outside the CDR3, is DTGVSQNPRHKITKRGQNVTFRCDPISEHNRLYWYRQTLGQGPEFLTYFQNEAQLEKSRLLSDRFSAERPKGSFSTLEIQRTEQGDSAMYLCASSLAGGGSTDTQYFGPGTRLTVL.

This clone was counted once. The chain uses TRBV6-5 and TRBJ2-3; 7 bases fit TRBD1. In germline, CDR1 is MNHEY, CDR2 SVGAGI. The length of the CDR3 is 15 residues. The junction had 8 bases not matched to a gene; V was cut back by 6 bases and J by 2 bases. CDR3 protein: CASRIQGPPTDTQYF. In nucleotides, the CDR3 is TGTGCCAGCAGAATACAGGGGCCCCCCACAGATACGCAGTATTTT.

The genes are TRBV18 and TRBJ2-6; D gene ambiguous. The ends were cut back, 5 bases at V and 6 bases at J, with 5 bases in the middle. This CDR3 region has 12 residues. CDR1 and CDR2 (germline): KGHSH, LQKENI. The CDR3 sequence: CASSSQANVLTF. The CDR3 nucleotides read TGTGCCAGCTCAAGCCAGGCCAACGTCCTGACTTTC. The complete variable domain, with remaining parts taken from reference TRBV18 and TRBJ2-6, reads NAGVMQNPRHLVRRRGQEARLRCSPMKGHSHVYWYRQLPEEGLKFMVYLQKENIIDESGMPKERFSAEFPKEGPSILRIQQVVRGDSAAYFCASSSQANVLTFGAGSRLTVL.

This chain joins TRBV11-2 and TRBJ2-3; D possibly corresponds to TRBD2 (6 bases). Trimming took 4 bases from V and 1 from J, leaving 12 bases between them. CDR1 SGHAT and CDR2 FQNNGV come from the germline V gene. The CDR3 loop spans 15 amino acids. The CDR3 DNA is TGTGCCAGCAGCTCAGGACTAATGGGCACAGATACGCAGTATTTT. Translation: CASSSGLMGTDTQYF. The entire variable domain, with the rest obtained from reference TRBV11-2 and TRBJ2-3, is as follows: EAGVAQSPRYKIIEKRQSVAFWCNPISGHATLYWYQQILGQGPKLLIQFQNNGVVDDSQLPKDRFSAERLKGVDSTLKIQPAKLEDSAVYLCASSSGLMGTDTQYFGPGTRLTVL.